A single sample is the source of the 31 T cell receptor beta chains below, sequenced in a study of vaccination effects on CD4 cells after COVID-19. No cognate antigen is known for these TCRs. Generated by immunoSEQ multiplex PCR, the TCRdb table keeps only in-frame clones and is missing some. This sample carries tens of thousands of clones, around 74% of them seen once, and the ten largest clones take 5.4%. When around nine days of culture had elapsed, CD4+ T cells were isolated. Between March and December 2020, the person had a SARS-CoV-2 infection that PCR confirmed. Each participant was administered two doses of either the BNT162b2 or the mRNA-1273 vaccine. Sample: CD4+ T cells from PBMCs cultured without peptide, taken after COVID-19 vaccination. The receptors stem from a human donor who had a prior SARS-CoV-2 infection.

This sequence joins TRBV18 and TRBJ1-1; D ambiguous. CDR1 and CDR2 (germline): KGHSH, LQKENI. Trimming removed 6 bases at V and 4 bases at J, with 12 bases between. The CDR3 has 13 residues. The CDR3 region has the DNA TGTGCCAGCTCCCTGTTGAGCGGCACTGAAGCTTTCTTT. Encoded protein: CASSLLSGTEAFF.

The CDR3 sequence: CASKAGQGNLETQYF. The CDR3 DNA follows: TGTGCCAGCAAGGCGGGACAGGGAAATTTAGAGACCCAGTACTTC. This chain uses TRBV6-5 with TRBJ2-5, with TRBD1 identical over 9 bases. This CDR3 comprises 15 residues. After removal of 7 bases from V and 4 bases from J, the junction contained 10 bases not matched to a gene. From germline, CDR1 is MNHEY and CDR2 SVGAGI.

The V and J genes are TRBV3-1 (or the pseudogene TRBV3-2) and TRBJ2-5; unclear D gene. This CDR3 comprises 15 residues. Germline assignment: CDR1 LGHDT and CDR2 YNNKEL (reference sequence). Trimming removed 4 bases at V and 7 bases at J, with 19 bases between. The CDR3 DNA follows: TGTGCCAGCAGCCCAAGGGTAACAACCCGAGGGACCCAGTACTTC. Amino acids: CASSPRVTTRGTQYF.

V usage is TRBV2 and J usage is TRBJ2-3, with TRBD2 matching 9 bases. J was trimmed by 2 bases and V by 6 bases; bases with no gene match: 3. The CDR3 loop spans 14 amino acids. The germline CDR1 and CDR2 sequences are SNHLY and FYNNEI. The CDR3 DNA is TGTGCCAGCAGCGGACTAGCGACCACAGATACGCAGTATTTT. This sequence encodes CASSGLATTDTQYF.

The V gene is TRBV5-5, the J gene TRBJ2-1; the match to TRBD1 covers 7 bases. CDR1 and CDR2 (germline): SGHKS, YYEKEE (reference sequence). The ends lost 4 bases at V and 5 bases at J; junction bases unmatched: 3. This CDR3 contains 13 residues. The CDR3 DNA is TGTGCCAGCAGCAAGGACAGGCACAATGAGCAGTTCTTC. This gives the protein CASSKDRHNEQFF.

The table lists this clone with a few counts. This chain uses TRBV7-8 with TRBJ2-7; the match to TRBD1 covers 7 bases. There are 17 residues in the CDR3. The germline CDR1 and CDR2 sequences are SGHVS and FQNEAQ. The trim removed 2 bases at V and 0 bases at J, leaving 10 bases unmatched. The CDR3, as DNA: TGTGCCAGCAGCTTAACCACCTGGGGACAGCTCTCCTACGAGCAGTACTTC. This encodes CASSLTTWGQLSYEQYF.

The J gene is TRBJ1-4, the V gene TRBV6-2 or TRBV6-3; possible D gene TRBD1, 6 bases. The CDR3 is 15 residues long. From germline, CDR1 is MNHEY and CDR2 SVGEGT. Trimming removed 4 bases at V and 3 bases at J, with 12 bases between. Here the CDR3 DNA reads TGTGCCAGCAGTTCGGCAGGGGCAGCTAATGAAAAACTGTTTTTT. Residues: CASSSAGAANEKLFF.

J is TRBJ2-7 and V is TRBV4-1; tentative D call: TRBD1 (6 bases). Germline loops: CDR1 MGHRA, CDR2 YSYEKL. Trimming left V 5 bases short and J 0 bases short, with 17 bases between. The CDR3 is 16 amino acids. Here the CDR3 DNA reads TGCGCCAGCAGCGAAACTCTGCCGGACAGCTCCTACGAGCAGTACTTC. This gives the protein CASSETLPDSSYEQYF.

The chain uses TRBV7-2 and TRBJ2-7; either TRBD1 or TRBD2 may fit D (5 bases each). CDR3 size: 15 residues. The germline gives CDR1 SGHTA, CDR2 FQGNSA. The germline V and J ends were trimmed by 0 bases and 2 bases, with 11 bases remaining between them. The CDR3, as DNA: TGTGCCAGCAGCTTAGCGGTGAGGGGACCCTACGAGCAGTACTTC. Translation gives CASSLAVRGPYEQYF.

The V call is TRBV5-1, the J call TRBJ1-2; 7 nucleotides match TRBD1. CDR1 is SGHRS, CDR2 YFSETQ, per germline. The CDR3 has 15 residues. The V gene end was trimmed by 1 base and the J gene end by 6 bases; junction bases not matched to a gene: 9. In DNA form, the CDR3 reads TGCGCCAGCAGCTTGAATGAGGGGGCAAGTAATGGCTACACCTTC. This gives the protein CASSLNEGASNGYTF.

The V call is TRBV5-5, the J call TRBJ2-1; D possibly matches TRBD1 or TRBD2 (5 bases each). V lost 0 bases and J lost 2, with 9 bases in between. This CDR3 has 15 residues. Germline assignment: CDR1 SGHKS and CDR2 YYEKEE (reference sequence). CDR3 DNA sequence: TGTGCCAGCAGCTTGGGGGGGACCCCCTACAATGAGCAGTTCTTC. Translating gives CASSLGGTPYNEQFF.

This clone was observed a few times. One end of the junction is discordant with germline, which a read error may explain. V is TRBV30 and J is TRBJ1-1, with D possibly matching TRBD1 (6 bases). This CDR3 region has 12 residues. The V gene's germline CDR1 is GTSNPN and CDR2 SVGIG (reference sequence). CDR3 protein: CAWSPSLGHRTF. The DNA for the CDR3 is TGTGCCTGGAGCCCCTCGCTGGGACACCGCACTTTT.

The V gene is TRBV19, the J gene TRBJ2-1; D uncertain. Germline V CDR1 and CDR2: LNHDA, SQIVND (reference sequence). With 3 bases removed from V and 8 bases from J, the gap between germline ends came to 8 bases. The CDR3 covers 12 residues. CDR3 residues: CASSIGFDEQFF. The CDR3 bases are TGTGCCAGTAGTATCGGCTTCGATGAGCAGTTCTTC.

The J gene is TRBJ1-1, the V gene TRBV19; no reliable D call. V was cut by 5 bases and J by 4 bases, with 11 bases left in between. CDR3 size: 13 residues. The germline V gene encodes CDR1 LNHDA and CDR2 SQIVND (reference sequence). In DNA form, the CDR3 reads TGTGCCAGTAGTGGCGGGATGCCCACTGAAGCTTTCTTT. Translated: CASSGGMPTEAFF.

The CDR3 DNA sequence: TGTGCCAGCTCACCACTGGGAGGGAGCCGTGGCTACACCTTC. This sequence encodes CASSPLGGSRGYTF. The chain recombines TRBV18 with TRBJ1-2; D gene unclear. CDR1 and CDR2 from the germline V gene are KGHSH and LQKENI. This CDR3 contains 14 residues. Trimming pared 1 base from V and 7 bases from J, leaving 13 bases between.

The genes are TRBV29-1 and TRBJ2-7; D not certain. CDR1 is SQVTM, CDR2 ANQGSEA, per germline. Trimming took off 6 bases at V and 2 bases at J, with 11 bases between the two ends. This CDR3 spans 12 amino acids. The CDR3 DNA reads TGCAGCGTCATGCTTAGTCCCTACGAGCAGTACTTC. Its protein product is CSVMLSPYEQYF.

This chain joins TRBV11-3 and TRBJ1-1; possibly TRBD1 for D (6 bases). There are 16 residues in the CDR3. Trimming stripped 4 bases from V and 0 bases from J, with 15 bases between. Germline CDR1 is SGHNT and CDR2 is YENEEA. CDR3 bases: TGTGCCAGCAGCTCCGGACAGCCCATCATGAACACTGAAGCTTTCTTT. This codes for CASSSGQPIMNTEAFF.

In DNA form, the CDR3 reads TGTGCCAGCAGCGTAGGCCCTAGCGGGAAAGTTATGAGCGGGGAGCTGTTTTTT. It yields the protein CASSVGPSGKVMSGELFF. This rearrangement joins TRBV9 to TRBJ2-2, with 9 positions matching TRBD2. From germline, CDR1 is SGDLS and CDR2 YYNGEE. There are 18 residues in the CDR3. The ends lost 0 bases at V and 7 bases at J; junction bases unmatched: 13.

The chain joins TRBV3-1 (or the pseudogene TRBV3-2) to TRBJ1-1; possibly TRBD1 for D (6 bases). V lost 8 bases to trimming and J lost 3 bases, with 10 bases between them. The CDR3 contains 12 residues. Germline CDR1 and CDR2: LGHDT and YNNKEL (reference sequence). The CDR3 bases are TGTGCCAGCGGACAGATAGACACTGAAGCTTTCTTT. Translation: CASGQIDTEAFF.

The chain has TRBV7-9 and TRBJ2-3; 10 positions match TRBD2. CDR3 length equals 16 residues. Germline V CDR1 and CDR2: SEHNR, FQNEAQ (reference sequence). The V segment lost 5 bases and the J segment 2 bases; nucleotides outside the gene matches: 7. Here the CDR3 DNA reads TGTGCCAGCAGCCCCAGGGGACTAGCGAACACAGATACGCAGTATTTT. Translating gives CASSPRGLANTDTQYF.

V usage is TRBV5-1 and J usage is TRBJ1-6, with 11 nucleotides matching TRBD1. This CDR3 has 15 residues. Germline CDR1 and CDR2: SGHRS and YFSETQ. V was pared by 4 bases and J by 8 bases, with 5 bases of the junction left unmatched. CDR3 loop: CASSRRTGGDSPLHF. As DNA, the CDR3 is TGCGCCAGCAGCAGGAGGACAGGGGGCGATTCACCCCTCCACTTT.

This clone has only a few counts. The rearrangement uses TRBV6-2 or TRBV6-3 and TRBJ2-1; 8 bases are a match to TRBD2. The CDR3 length is 19 residues. Trimming took 3 bases from V and 0 from J; bases not matched to a gene: 13. Germline V gene sequence: CDR1 MNHEY, CDR2 SVGEGT. Here the CDR3 reads CASSYRGGVSGTSYNEQFF. The DNA for the CDR3 is TGTGCCAGCAGTTATCGCGGTGGCGTTAGCGGGACCTCCTACAATGAGCAGTTCTTC.

This chain joins TRBV6-5 and TRBJ1-1, with 9 bases lining up with TRBD1. The CDR3 runs to 15 residues. The trim removed 1 base at V and 4 bases at J, leaving 4 bases unmatched. Germline-derived CDR1 and CDR2 are MNHEY and SVGAGI. DNA of the CDR3: TGTGCCAGCAGTTACTTTGGGACAGGGATCACTGAAGCTTTCTTT. As protein: CASSYFGTGITEAFF.

This clone was found once. The rearrangement joins TRBV7-9 to TRBJ2-7, with a possible D match to TRBD1 (5 bases). This CDR3 has 17 amino acids. Germline CDR1 SEHNR, CDR2 FQNEAQ (reference sequence). Trimming pared 1 base from V and 0 bases from J, leaving 16 bases between. This CDR3 reads CASSLVPQDRLSYEQYF. The CDR3 DNA is TGTGCCAGCAGCTTAGTACCCCAAGACAGACTCTCCTACGAGCAGTACTTC.

V is TRBV5-1 and J is TRBJ2-1, with D uncertain. Germline loops: CDR1 SGHRS, CDR2 YFSETQ. Trimming removed 2 bases at V and 3 bases at J, with 3 bases between. CDR3 length equals 12 residues. CDR3 protein: CASSFDYNEQFF. CDR3 sequence (DNA): TGCGCCAGCAGCTTCGACTACAATGAGCAGTTCTTC.

This rearrangement joins TRBV5-1 to TRBJ2-1, with 8 positions matching TRBD1. CDR3 length: 18 amino acids. Per germline, CDR1 SGHRS and CDR2 YFSETQ. The V gene end was trimmed by 0 bases and the J gene end by 1 base; junction bases not matched to a gene: 9. CDR3 sequence reads: CASSLAGQGTGSYNEQFF. The CDR3 DNA sequence: TGCGCCAGCAGCTTGGCCGGACAGGGAACCGGATCCTACAATGAGCAGTTCTTC. Looking up the rest from reference TRBV5-1 and TRBJ2-1 gives the full variable domain: KAGVTQTPRYLIKTRGQQVTLSCSPISGHRSVSWYQQTPGQGLQFLFEYFSETQRNKGNFPGRFSGRQFSNSRSEMNVSTLELGDSALYLCASSLAGQGTGSYNEQFFGPGTRLTVL.

The V and J genes are TRBV4-3 and TRBJ2-1; either TRBD1 or TRBD2 may fit D (6 bases each). The CDR3 spans 15 residues. The germline V gene encodes CDR1 LGHNA and CDR2 YSLEER. The ends were cut back, 0 bases at V and 7 bases at J, with 13 bases in the middle. The DNA for the CDR3 is TGCGCCAGCAGCCAAGATCGGGGGCAGATAAATGAGCAGTTCTTC. It is translated as CASSQDRGQINEQFF.

The chain is built from TRBV7-2 and TRBJ2-1; tentative D call: TRBD2 (6 bases). The V end lost 3 bases, the J end lost 0 bases, and 12 bases lay between the germline ends. The CDR3 contains 16 residues. CDR1 and CDR2 (germline): SGHTA, FQGNSA. The CDR3 protein is CASSLGLPSSYNEQFF. Here the CDR3 DNA reads TGTGCCAGCAGCTTGGGACTGCCAAGCTCCTACAATGAGCAGTTCTTC.

This chain uses TRBV11-3 with TRBJ2-3; tentatively, D is TRBD2 (5 bases). The germline V gene encodes CDR1 SGHNT and CDR2 YENEEA. The V end was cut by 4 bases, the J end by 6 bases, with 8 bases between. CDR3 length: 12 residues. CDR3 region: CASSSGGDTQYF. The CDR3, as DNA: TGTGCCAGCAGCTCAGGCGGGGATACGCAGTATTTT.

A single count supports this clone. The chain couples TRBV11-3 to TRBJ2-2, with D unresolved. CDR1 SGHNT and CDR2 YENEEA come from the germline V gene. This CDR3 contains 15 residues. Trimming cost V 5 bases and J 0 bases, with 10 bases left between them. The CDR3 spells CASSPSGSNTGELFF. DNA of the CDR3: TGTGCCAGCAGCCCGAGTGGTTCGAACACCGGGGAGCTGTTTTTT.

V is TRBV6-5 and J is TRBJ2-7; D is undetermined. Germline V gene lookup returns CDR1 MNHEY and CDR2 SVGAGI. The ends were cut back, 5 bases at V and 0 bases at J, with 8 bases in the middle. CDR3 length equals 13 residues. CDR3 loop: CASSPRLSYEQYF. The CDR3, as DNA: TGTGCCAGCAGTCCCCGCCTCTCCTACGAGCAGTACTTC.